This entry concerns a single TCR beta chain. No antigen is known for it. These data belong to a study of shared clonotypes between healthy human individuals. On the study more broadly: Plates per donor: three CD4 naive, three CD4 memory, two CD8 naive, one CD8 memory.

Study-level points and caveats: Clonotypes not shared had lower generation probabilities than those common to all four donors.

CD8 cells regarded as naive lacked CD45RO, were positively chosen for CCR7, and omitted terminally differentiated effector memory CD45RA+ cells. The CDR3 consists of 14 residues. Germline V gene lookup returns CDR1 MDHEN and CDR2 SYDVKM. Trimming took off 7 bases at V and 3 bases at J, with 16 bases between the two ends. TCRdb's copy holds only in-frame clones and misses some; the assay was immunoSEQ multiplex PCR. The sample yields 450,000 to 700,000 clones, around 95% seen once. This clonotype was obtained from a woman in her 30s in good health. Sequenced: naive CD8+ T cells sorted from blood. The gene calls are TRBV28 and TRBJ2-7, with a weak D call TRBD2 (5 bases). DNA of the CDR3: TGTGCCAGCAATGACGAGCCCGAGGGCTACGAGCAGTACTTC. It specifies CASNDEPEGYEQYF.